This passage covers 32 T cell receptor beta chains from one sample sequenced in a study of cytomegalovirus exposure and HLA in healthy donors. Researchers ran the PCR with 60 Vbeta and 13 Jbeta primers. TCRdb's copy holds only in-frame clones and misses some; the assay was immunoSEQ multiplex PCR. This sample has about 200,000 clones, with 82% found just once. The sequencing sample was made of PBMCs. These receptors were obtained from a boy aged 2 to 10 in good health and CMV-seronegative.

This clone was seen a handful of times. The V gene is TRBV27, the J gene TRBJ2-7; the D gene is possibly TRBD1 (5 bases). The CDR3 is made up of 15 amino acids. V lost 10 bases, J lost 3 bases, and 22 bases lay in between. Looked up from germline, CDR1 is MNHEY and CDR2 is SMNVEV (reference sequence). The DNA for the CDR3 is TGTGCCACCACCACTCTAGACAGTGGACGCTACGAGCAGTACTTC. This gives the protein CATTTLDSGRYEQYF.

The rearrangement links TRBV21-1 to TRBJ2-5; TRBD2, the D gene given by the table, was not confirmed from the DNA. TRBV21-1 is reported as a pseudogene. The CDR3 loop spans 13 amino acids. CDR3 coding DNA: TGTGCCAGCAGCAAAGCTGAGCCGGAGACCCAGTACTTC. It yields the protein CASSKAEPETQYF.

The chain uses TRBV30 and TRBJ2-5, with 16 bases that match TRBD2. The CDR3 is 17 amino acids. The J segment lost 5 bases and the V segment lost 1 base, leaving 7 bases of the junction unmatched. Germline CDR1 GTSNPN, CDR2 SVGIG (reference sequence). CDR3 in amino acids: CAWSAMGLAGGRETQYF. CDR3 coding DNA: TGTGCCTGGAGTGCAATGGGACTAGCGGGGGGGCGGGAGACCCAGTACTTC. Supplemented by reference TRBV30 and TRBJ2-5, the full variable domain reads SQTIHQWPATLVQPVGSPLSLECTVEGTSNPNLYWYRQAAGRGLQLLFYSVGIGQISSEVPQNLSASRPQDRQFILSSKKLLLSDSGFYLCAWSAMGLAGGRETQYFGPGTRLLVL.

This chain joins TRBV5-6 and TRBJ2-7; D may be TRBD2 (6 bases). The V end lost 4 bases, the J end lost 0 bases, and 8 bases lay between the germline ends. The CDR3 covers 13 residues. The germline V gene encodes CDR1 SGHDT and CDR2 YYEEEE. The CDR3 loop is CASSPGDSYEQYF. In DNA form, the CDR3 reads TGTGCCAGCAGCCCGGGGGACTCCTACGAGCAGTACTTC. Based on the CDR3 plus reference TRBV5-6 and TRBJ2-7, the full variable domain is DAGVTQSPTHLIKTRGQQVTLRCSPKSGHDTVSWYQQALGQGPQFIFQYYEEEERQRGNFPDRFSGHQFPNYSSELNVNALLLGDSALYLCASSPGDSYEQYFGPGTRLTVT.

The J gene is TRBJ1-1, the V gene TRBV27; 10 bases agree with TRBD1. In germline, CDR1 is MNHEY, CDR2 SMNVEV (reference sequence). The CDR3 covers 14 residues. V trimming: 4 bases; J trimming: 8 bases; junction bases outside the gene matches: 7. This CDR3 reads CASSSWDRGSEAFF. DNA for the CDR3: TGTGCCAGCAGTTCTTGGGACAGGGGTTCGGAAGCTTTCTTT.

This clone has only one observation. The chain employs TRBV9 and TRBJ2-5, with TRBD1 identical over 11 bases. Germline-derived CDR1 and CDR2 are SGDLS and YYNGEE. This CDR3 contains 16 residues. V lost 2 bases and J lost 2; bases outside the gene matches: 5. The CDR3 region is CASSVWGTGGQETQYF. CDR3 nucleotide sequence: TGTGCCAGCAGCGTCTGGGGGACAGGGGGTCAAGAGACCCAGTACTTC.

This chain links TRBV4-3 with TRBJ2-5; D unresolved. The end of the DNA aligns better with TRBJ2-7, so the J call may be wrong. Germline V gene data show CDR1 as LGHNA and CDR2 as YSLEER. This CDR3 is 17 amino acids long. CDR3 nucleotide sequence: TGCGCCAGCAGCCAAGATCTTTTCCGCGGCTTTGCCTACGAGCAGTACTTC. Translating gives CASSQDLFRGFAYEQYF.

The chain joins TRBV5-3 to TRBJ1-6, with a possible D match to TRBD1 (6 bases). TRBV5-3 is an ORF for which the function is uncertain. The CDR3 spans 15 residues. V was pared by 0 bases and J by 9 bases, with 13 bases between. The CDR3 DNA follows: TGTGCCAGAAGCTTGGATGGGGGCCAGGGTTCACCCCTCCACTTT. Its protein is CARSLDGGQGSPLHF.

This clone was detected once. The J gene is TRBJ2-5, the V gene TRBV5-5; a weak D match, TRBD2 (5 bases). Germline V gene data show CDR1 as SGHKS and CDR2 as YYEKEE (reference sequence). Deletions cut 1 base from V and 9 bases from J, with 13 bases between. The CDR3 has 13 residues. The CDR3 DNA sequence: TGTGCCAGCAGCTTGACGGACCCCGGGGCCCAGTACTTC. This encodes CASSLTDPGAQYF.

This clone was detected once. The V call is TRBV5-1, the J call TRBJ2-1; TRBD1 aligns across 10 bases. The CDR3 consists of 14 residues. Germline assignment: CDR1 SGHRS and CDR2 YFSETQ. Trimming removed 5 bases from V and 6 bases from J; junction bases left unmatched: 5. Here the CDR3 DNA reads TGCGCCAGCAGTCCGGGACAGGGGATCAATGAGCAGTTCTTC. This translates into CASSPGQGINEQFF.

This chain uses TRBV6-5 with TRBJ2-7, with D tentatively TRBD2 (6 bases). This CDR3 has 14 residues. V was shortened by 4 bases and J by 2 bases, with 12 bases between the two germline ends. Germline lookup yields CDR1 MNHEY and CDR2 SVGAGI. The CDR3 region is CASSSSRGAYEQYF. The CDR3 DNA follows: TGTGCCAGCAGTTCGTCGCGGGGCGCCTACGAGCAGTACTTC.

CDR3 region: CASSLSTGGNYEQYF. The DNA of the CDR3 is TGTGCCAGCAGCCTCTCGACAGGGGGAAACTACGAGCAGTACTTC. V is TRBV7-6 and J is TRBJ2-7, with 9 bases lining up with TRBD1. The CDR3 sequence is 15 residues long. The ends lost 5 bases at V and 3 bases at J; junction bases unmatched: 8. Looked up from germline, CDR1 is SGHVS and CDR2 is FNYEAQ.

The rearrangement joins TRBV7-9 to TRBJ2-4; unclear D gene. The CDR3 runs 13 residues. Germline CDR1 reads SEHNR; CDR2 reads FQNEAQ (reference sequence). V was trimmed by 3 bases and J by 9 bases, leaving 12 bases between them. As DNA, the CDR3 is TGTGCCAGCAGCTTTGTTGGGCCCAGCATTCAGTACTTC. This sequence encodes CASSFVGPSIQYF.

The chain uses TRBV27 and TRBJ2-1; D uncertain. Trimming left V 5 bases short and J 6 bases short, with 17 bases between. CDR3 length equals 15 residues. Germline loops: CDR1 MNHEY, CDR2 SMNVEV (reference sequence). The CDR3: CASSPAPYYPNEQFF. CDR3 in DNA: TGTGCCAGCAGTCCCGCCCCTTACTACCCCAATGAGCAGTTCTTC.

The chain recombines TRBV30 with TRBJ2-7, with a tentative D call TRBD1 (5 bases). With 0 bases removed from V and 4 bases from J, the gap between germline ends came to 16 bases. The length of the CDR3 is 15 residues. Germline lookup yields CDR1 GTSNPN and CDR2 SVGIG (reference sequence). The CDR3 region has the DNA TGTGCCTGGAGTGTTCCGGGTGGGGCTTCGTACGAGCAGTACTTC. It yields the protein CAWSVPGGASYEQYF.

The chain employs TRBV6-1 and TRBJ1-4; 10 positions match TRBD1. V shed 2 bases and J 8 bases; nucleotides not matched to a gene: 5. The CDR3 contains 15 residues. CDR1 is MNHNS and CDR2 is SASEGT in the germline V gene. The CDR3 loop is CASSEFGQGGEKLFF. In nucleotides, the CDR3 is TGTGCCAGCAGTGAATTCGGACAGGGGGGCGAAAAACTGTTTTTT.

There are a few counts of this clone. The J gene is TRBJ1-1, the V gene TRBV5-1, with D unclear. V lost 2 bases and J lost 5, with 22 bases in between. The length of the CDR3 is 17 residues. Looked up from germline, CDR1 is SGHRS and CDR2 is YFSETQ. CDR3 DNA sequence: TGCGCCAGCAGCTTTGTGGGCCCCAACCGGGGAACGACTGAAGCTTTCTTT. Its protein is CASSFVGPNRGTTEAFF.

The chain has TRBV7-9 and TRBJ2-3, with TRBD2 identical over 7 bases. The CDR3 is 14 amino acids. Germline CDR1 is SEHNR and CDR2 is FQNEAQ (reference sequence). Trimming took 5 bases from V and 3 from J; bases not matched to a gene: 5. This chain's CDR3 is CASSPGLGTDTQYF. The CDR3 region has the DNA TGTGCCAGCAGCCCAGGACTAGGAACAGATACGCAGTATTTT.

The rearrangement links TRBV29-1 to TRBJ1-4; a weak D match, TRBD1 (6 bases). Trimming took 6 bases from V and 3 from J, leaving 14 bases between them. Germline CDR1 reads SQVTM; CDR2 reads ANQGSEA. CDR3 size: 14 residues. CDR3 in amino acids: CSVETGLSNEKLFF. CDR3 nucleotide sequence: TGCAGCGTGGAAACAGGGTTGTCTAATGAAAAACTGTTTTTT.

Concerning this clone: A read error may account for a junction end that differs from germline. The J gene is TRBJ1-1, the V gene TRBV7-9; TRBD1 is a possible D gene (5 bases). The CDR3 runs to 18 residues. The germline V gene has CDR1 SEHNR and CDR2 FQNEAQ (reference sequence). CDR3 region: CSSSLEEVWQGMNTEAFF. The CDR3 DNA reads as TGTTCCAGCAGCTTAGAAGAAGTTTGGCAGGGCATGAACACTGAAGCTTTCTTT.

V gene TRBV5-1 combines with J gene TRBJ2-1; TRBD2 matches 11 bases. The CDR3 length is 16 residues. V was clipped by 1 base and J by 4 bases; unmatched bases: 4. Germline CDR1 reads SGHRS; CDR2 reads YFSETQ. The CDR3 DNA is TGCGCCAGCAGCTTGATTAGCGGGGGGGGTTACAATGAGCAGTTCTTC. Translated: CASSLISGGGYNEQFF.

The chain has TRBV10-3 and TRBJ1-2, with a possible D match to TRBD1 (5 bases). CDR3 length equals 13 residues. Trimming stripped 5 bases from V and 4 bases from J, with 11 bases between. Germline CDR1 ENHRY, CDR2 SYGVKD. The CDR3: CAISNDRVYGYTF. CDR3 in DNA: TGTGCCATCAGTAACGACAGAGTCTATGGCTACACCTTC.

The rearrangement joins TRBV21-1 to TRBJ2-1; no DNA check was done on the table's D call, TRBD2. TRBV21-1 counts as a pseudogene. The CDR3 is 17 residues long. The CDR3 sequence: CASSSTTSGGTTHEQFF. The CDR3 nucleotides read TGTGCCAGCAGCTCGACGACTAGCGGGGGTACCACACATGAGCAGTTCTTC.

The V and J genes are TRBV20-1 and TRBJ2-7; 7 bases are shared with TRBD1. Germline V gene data show CDR1 as DFQATT and CDR2 as SNEGSKA (reference sequence). The CDR3 is 11 amino acids. Germline trimming cut 4 bases from V and 5 bases from J; bases unmatched to any gene: 2. The CDR3 nucleotides are TGCAGTGCTATACAGGGGAACGAGCAGTACTTC. Translating it yields CSAIQGNEQYF.

This clone has just a few counts. The chain is built from TRBV14 and TRBJ2-2, with D tentatively TRBD1 (6 bases). The V gene's germline CDR1 is SGHDN and CDR2 FVKESK. Trimming shortened V by 4 bases and J by 2 bases, and 8 bases separated the two germline ends. This CDR3 comprises 14 residues. CDR3 residues: CASSPGTNTGELFF. The CDR3, as DNA: TGTGCCAGCAGCCCCGGGACAAACACCGGGGAGCTGTTTTTT.

This chain joins TRBV5-4 and TRBJ1-2; 7 bases are a match to TRBD1. CDR1 SGHNT and CDR2 YYREEE come from the germline V gene (reference sequence). This CDR3 is built from 13 residues. The trim removed 4 bases at V and 7 bases at J, leaving 7 bases unmatched. CDR3 coding DNA: TGTGCCAGCAGCACCGACAGGGATGGTGGCTACACCTTC. As protein: CASSTDRDGGYTF.

The rearrangement joins TRBV10-2 to TRBJ1-1, with 8 bases aligning to TRBD1. The CDR3 runs 13 residues. V was pared by 7 bases and J by 9 bases, with 10 bases of the junction left unmatched. Germline CDR1 WSHSY, CDR2 SAAADI. The CDR3 DNA sequence: TGCGCCAGCACGGGACAGGCGTCTCCTAAAGCTTTCTTT. It encodes CASTGQASPKAFF.

The chain is built from TRBV5-4 and TRBJ2-1; possibly TRBD2 for D (7 bases). CDR1 SGHNT and CDR2 YYREEE come from the germline V gene (reference sequence). This CDR3 has 16 amino acids. Between the trimmed V and J ends, which lost 3 bases and 5 bases, there was a span of 18 bases. CDR3 DNA: TGTGCCAGCAGCTCCCGGGGGGCCAGAAACAACAATGAGCAGTTCTTC. This gives the protein CASSSRGARNNNEQFF.

The chain recombines TRBV7-8 with TRBJ1-5; D unresolved. The CDR3 contains 15 residues. The V end lost 5 bases, the J end lost 0 bases, and 11 bases lay between the germline ends. Germline loops: CDR1 SGHVS, CDR2 FQNEAQ. Here the CDR3 reads CASSLREASNQPQHF. The CDR3 bases are TGTGCCAGCAGCCTCCGGGAAGCTAGCAATCAGCCCCAGCATTTT.

The gene calls are TRBV6-5 and TRBJ2-7, with D tentatively TRBD1 (6 bases). Per germline, CDR1 MNHEY and CDR2 SVGAGI. Trimming shortened V by 6 bases and J by 0 bases, and 9 bases separated the two germline ends. The CDR3 sequence is 13 residues long. The DNA for the CDR3 is TGTGCCAGCAGACAGGGAGACTCCTACGAGCAGTACTTC. Translating gives CASRQGDSYEQYF.

The CDR3: CASSLGQGYTGELFF. The DNA of the CDR3 is TGTGCCAGCAGCTTGGGACAGGGTTACACCGGGGAGCTGTTTTTT. The rearrangement uses TRBV5-6 and TRBJ2-2, with TRBD1 matching over 7 bases. This CDR3 has 15 residues. V was clipped by 0 bases and J by 3 bases; unmatched bases: 2. Germline V gene lookup returns CDR1 SGHDT and CDR2 YYEEEE.

This chain links TRBV7-9 with TRBJ2-3; TRBD2 aligns across 12 bases. Germline V gene sequence: CDR1 SEHNR, CDR2 FQNEAQ (reference sequence). This CDR3 has 16 residues. With 6 bases clipped from V and 7 bases from J, the junction kept 11 bases outside the gene matches. The DNA of the CDR3 is TGTGCCAGCAGAGCGGGACTAGCGGGTCCCATAAATACGCAGTATTTT. It encodes CASRAGLAGPINTQYF.